A single sample gave rise to the 20 T cell receptor beta chains below, sequenced in a study of blood T cells in healthy people across ages. For the second PCR, which ran for roughly 6 to 12 cycles, a sample-barcoded 5' primer and a J-beta primer mix were used. TCRdb fed the 5' RACE reads into MiXCR, producing one record per CDR3 protein. The sample includes about 1.6 million distinct CDR3 sequences, 30% to 35% seen only once; the top ten take about 11%. The sample was blood. The receptors were sampled from a woman younger than 45 in good health.

The chain carries TRBV7-9 and TRBJ1-4, with D perhaps matching TRBD1 (5 bases). V was shortened by 7 bases and J by 6 bases, with 12 bases between the two germline ends. Germline values: CDR1 SEHNR, CDR2 FQNEAQ (reference sequence). The CDR3 extends over 13 amino acids. The CDR3 DNA sequence: TGTGCCAGCAACGGGGGTTGGGATGAAAAACTGTTTTTT. This translates into CASNGGWDEKLFF. The whole variable domain, remainder taken from reference TRBV7-9 and TRBJ1-4, is DTGVSQNPRHKITKRGQNVTFRCDPISEHNRLYWYRQTLGQGPEFLTYFQNEAQLEKSRLLSDRFSAERPKGSFSTLEIQRTEQGDSAMYLCASNGGWDEKLFFGSGTQLSVL.

The rearrangement uses TRBV12-3 or TRBV12-4 and TRBJ2-1, with D unresolved. CDR3 length: 15 residues. V was pared by 5 bases and J by 2 bases, with 13 bases between. The CDR3 region has the DNA TGTGCCAGCAGTCCCGAGGACGGAACCTACAATGAGCAGTTCTTC. Residues: CASSPEDGTYNEQFF.

The gene calls are TRBV15 and TRBJ2-2; D tentatively reads TRBD1 or TRBD2 (5 bases each). Germline CDR1 reads LNHNV; CDR2 reads YYDKDF (reference sequence). V was cut by 9 bases and J by 2 bases, with 16 bases left in between. The CDR3 has 15 residues. CDR3 nucleotides: TGTGCCACAGTACCGGGACCCGATAACACCGGGGAGCTGTTTTTT. Protein product: CATVPGPDNTGELFF.

CDR3 nucleotide sequence: TGCGCCAGCAGCCAACGACCTGCGAAGGCGAACACTGAAGCTTTCTTT. Translated: CASSQRPAKANTEAFF. The rearrangement uses TRBV5-1 and TRBJ1-1; unclear D gene. Germline CDR1 reads SGHRS; CDR2 reads YFSETQ. Trimming stripped 4 bases from V and 1 base from J, with 17 bases between. CDR3 length: 16 amino acids. Using reference TRBV5-1 and TRBJ1-1 for the parts outside the CDR3, the full variable domain is KAGVTQTPRYLIKTRGQQVTLSCSPISGHRSVSWYQQTPGQGLQFLFEYFSETQRNKGNFPGRFSGRQFSNSRSEMNVSTLELGDSALYLCASSQRPAKANTEAFFGQGTRLTVV.

CDR3 sequence (DNA): TGTGCCAGCAGCCCTGACCGTGATAGGGGCCACACCTTC. Protein sequence: CASSPDRDRGHTF. The J gene is TRBJ1-2, the V gene TRBV6-1; weak D call: TRBD1 (5 bases). With 6 bases removed from V and 12 bases from J, the gap between germline ends came to 20 bases. The length of the CDR3 is 13 residues. The germline gives CDR1 MNHNS, CDR2 SASEGT.

The gene calls are TRBV15 and TRBJ1-4, with D perhaps TRBD1 (6 bases). Trimming took 5 bases from V and 3 from J, leaving 10 bases between them. CDR3 length: 14 residues. Germline CDR1 LNHNV, CDR2 YYDKDF (reference sequence). CDR3 in amino acids: CATSLQGANEKLFF. CDR3 bases: TGTGCCACCAGCTTACAGGGAGCTAATGAAAAACTGTTTTTT. Together with reference TRBV15 and TRBJ1-4, the CDR3 gives the full variable domain: DAMVIQNPRYQVTQFGKPVTLSCSQTLNHNVMYWYQQKSSQAPKLLFHYYDKDFNNEADTPDNFQSRRPNTSFCFLDIRSPGLGDTAMYLCATSLQGANEKLFFGSGTQLSVL.

The chain employs TRBV7-9 and TRBJ2-7; D might be TRBD1 (6 bases). The CDR3 has 16 amino acids. Germline values: CDR1 SEHNR, CDR2 FQNEAQ (reference sequence). The V end was cut by 5 bases, the J end by 0 bases, with 17 bases between. CDR3 in DNA: TGTGCCAGCAGCACCCAAACAGGGTTTCCCTCCTACGAGCAGTACTTC. Translation gives CASSTQTGFPSYEQYF.

This clonotype was observed a handful of times. The genes are TRBV20-1 and TRBJ1-5; D is uncertain. The CDR3 is made up of 12 amino acids. Germline CDR1 is DFQATT and CDR2 is SNEGSKA (reference sequence). V lost 5 bases and J lost 5, with 10 bases in between. This CDR3 reads CSAAVPHQPQHF. The CDR3 DNA follows: TGCAGTGCTGCCGTCCCCCATCAGCCCCAGCATTTT.

This clonotype has only a few counts. For the CDR3, the DNA is TGTGCCAGCCAAGCTAGACAGACTGGGGCCAACGTCCTGACTTTC. This sequence encodes CASQARQTGANVLTF. V is TRBV14 and J is TRBJ2-6; the D gene is possibly TRBD1 (5 bases). V lost 8 bases, J lost 2 bases, and 13 bases lay in between. The CDR3 sequence is 15 residues long. CDR1 SGHDN and CDR2 FVKESK come from the germline V gene.

This clonotype has only a few counts. This sequence joins TRBV28 and TRBJ1-2; D uncertain. V lost 4 bases to trimming and J lost 3 bases, with 15 bases between them. Germline V lookup: CDR1 MDHEN, CDR2 SYDVKM. The CDR3 runs to 15 residues. Here the CDR3 reads CASSSPSLSDYGYTF. The DNA for the CDR3 is TGTGCCAGCAGTTCACCCTCCCTGAGTGACTATGGCTACACCTTC.

The gene calls are TRBV7-9 and TRBJ2-5; 10 bases match TRBD1. Trimming at V came to 2 bases and at J to 0 bases, leaving 6 bases not matched to a gene. The CDR3 runs to 17 residues. Germline V lookup: CDR1 SEHNR, CDR2 FQNEAQ (reference sequence). The CDR3: CASSLPGTGDYQETQYF. CDR3 nucleotides: TGTGCCAGCAGCTTACCGGGGACAGGGGATTACCAAGAGACCCAGTACTTC.

In its sample, this clonotype was seen a few times. A single base separates this from a much larger clone, so it may be a read error. The V and J genes are TRBV12-3 or TRBV12-4 and TRBJ1-2, with TRBD1 identical over 7 bases. Germline trimming cut 10 bases from V and 4 bases from J; bases unmatched to any gene: 6. CDR3 length equals 12 residues. The CDR3 DNA follows: TGTGCCAACAGCCGGGACAGCTATGGCTACACCTTC. Protein product: CANSRDSYGYTF.

This clonotype was detected a few times. This chain joins TRBV2 and TRBJ2-1; 8 nucleotides match TRBD2. Germline trimming cut 7 bases from V and 9 bases from J; bases unmatched to any gene: 14. Germline values: CDR1 SNHLY, CDR2 FYNNEI. The CDR3 is 15 amino acids. The DNA for the CDR3 is TGTGCCAGCATCCAGTCGAGCGGGAGTGGGGGTGAGCAGTTCTTC. Translating it yields CASIQSSGSGGEQFF.

The genes are TRBV11-2 and TRBJ2-7; D ambiguous. Germline loops: CDR1 SGHAT, CDR2 FQNNGV. The CDR3 has 15 residues. With 5 bases removed from V and 0 bases from J, the gap between germline ends came to 14 bases. CDR3 DNA: TGTGCCAGCAGCCCCTCTTATAGTTACTCCTACGAGCAGTACTTC. As protein: CASSPSYSYSYEQYF. The full variable domain, its missing parts supplied by reference TRBV11-2 and TRBJ2-7, is EAGVAQSPRYKIIEKRQSVAFWCNPISGHATLYWYQQILGQGPKLLIQFQNNGVVDDSQLPKDRFSAERLKGVDSTLKIQPAKLEDSAVYLCASSPSYSYSYEQYFGPGTRLTVT.

The rearrangement uses TRBV6-1 and TRBJ2-3; the match to TRBD2 covers 11 bases. J gave up 7 bases and V 7 bases, and 7 bases lay outside the gene matches. This CDR3 comprises 14 residues. Germline assignment: CDR1 MNHNS and CDR2 SASEGT. In nucleotides, the CDR3 is TGTGCCAGCACACTAGCGGGGGTGGTTAATACGCAGTATTTT. The encoded protein is CASTLAGVVNTQYF.

The V and J genes are TRBV19 and TRBJ2-7; TRBD1 agrees at 7 bases. The J call may be in error: the DNA end matches TRBJ2-5 better. The CDR3 length is 12 residues. Looked up from germline, CDR1 is LNHDA and CDR2 is SQIVND (reference sequence). The DNA for the CDR3 is TGTGCCAGTAGTATGGACAGGGAGACCCAGTACTTC. This sequence encodes CASSMDRETQYF.

The chain couples TRBV28 to TRBJ1-1, with no clear D. From germline, CDR1 is MDHEN and CDR2 SYDVKM. Trimming cost V 7 bases and J 1 base, with 10 bases left between them. The CDR3 totals 13 residues. The CDR3 DNA sequence: TGTGCCAGCATAGCGACGGGGAACACTGAAGCTTTCTTT. Its translation: CASIATGNTEAFF.

This clonotype was detected only a few times. The V and J genes are TRBV27 and TRBJ1-6; no firm D call. The germline V gene encodes CDR1 MNHEY and CDR2 SMNVEV (reference sequence). Trimming stripped 3 bases from V and 0 bases from J, with 6 bases between. There are 15 residues in the CDR3. The CDR3 loop reads CASSLTVSYNSPLHF. The CDR3 bases are TGTGCCAGCAGTTTGACGGTCTCCTATAATTCACCCCTCCACTTT.

This CDR3 is CASSLARSDKHYEQYF. CDR3 DNA: TGTGCCAGCAGCTTAGCTCGGTCGGACAAACACTACGAGCAGTACTTC. This sequence joins TRBV7-9 and TRBJ2-7; a weak D match, TRBD1 (5 bases). The CDR3 consists of 16 residues. Germline-derived CDR1 and CDR2 are SEHNR and FQNEAQ (reference sequence). The V end lost 0 bases, the J end lost 3 bases, and 15 bases lay between the germline ends.

The chain couples TRBV20-1 to TRBJ2-1; no definite D call. V gave up 0 bases and J gave up 0 bases, with 6 bases separating them. There are 14 residues in the CDR3. The germline CDR1 and CDR2 sequences are DFQATT and SNEGSKA (reference sequence). DNA of the CDR3: TGCAGTGCTAGAGAGGCCGCCTCCTACAATGAGCAGTTCTTC. As protein: CSAREAASYNEQFF.